Listed here is a single T cell receptor beta chain. This clone came up once. It has no known antigen specificity. No qualities accompany the bases; no much larger clone lies one base away. This record comes from a study of blood T cell repertoires in COVID-19 (TCRdb year 2020). Study-wide context: Collaborator samples came from the United States, Italy and Spain and covered acute and convalescent phases of COVID-19. The material from the prospective study consisted of cDNA or gDNA derived from T cells, B-cell-depleted T cells, or PBMCs. The dataset comprised deeply sampled blood TCRbeta repertoires from subjects exposed to, actively infected with, or recovered from COVID-19. The repertoires were made available in a free public database intended to serve as a resource for research on the immune response to SARS-CoV-2. The samples were drawn from the first 160 participants of the ongoing ImmuneRACE study and from 950 to 1,500 subjects provided by 6 global collaborators. The sample metadata nearly always contained a de-identified subject ID, COVID-19 status, age in years and sex. Where HLA class I and class II types were available, the types were taken from metadata supplied by the sample provider, not from assay-based typing. Overall study outcomes, separate from this receptor: How much clinical and demographic metadata was included differed by source and by participant, and the metadata was provided uncurated.

Taken from cysteine to phenylalanine, the CDR3 has 15 residues. The sequence is cut down to CDR3 DNA, 45 bases in frame from base 1. V sheds 10 bases and J sheds 0 bases, leaving 16 bases between their ends. The germline V gene sets CDR1 to ENHRY and CDR2 to SYGVKD. TCRbeta CDR3 regions were amplified from genomic DNA by means of the immunoSEQ Assay, a bias-controlled multiplex PCR. The published analysis was carried out like this. Nucleated cell counts per sample were estimated from amplification of reference gene primers within the assay. Sequence reads were collapsed and filtered to measure the absolute abundance of every unique TCRbeta CDR3 rearrangement. For each sample, productive Simpson clonality was calculated as the square root of Simpson's diversity index across productive rearrangements. Not all clones reach the TCRdb copy of this immuneACCESS table, which keeps in-frame sequences only. Checked studies attribute under half of the gap to unresolved V genes and leave the rest unexplained. V and J calls and clone size come straight from that table; D and trimming were deduced from the DNA. The table for this sample lists some 160,000 clones; roughly 90% of them were counted only once. Of the sample, roughly 4.1% falls within the top ten clones.

Each collaborating institution followed its own protocols to collect whole blood in K2EDTA tubes. For TCRbeta analysis, collaborator samples were shipped as frozen whole blood, as isolated PBMCs, or as DNA extracted from either sample type. The clonotype comes from an older woman with acute or convalescent COVID-19. The specimen was peripheral blood. The chain was built from TRBV10-3 and TRBJ1-5; TRBD1 might be the D gene, on 5 matching bases. The CDR3 amino acid sequence is: CATATLTDSNQPQHF. The DNA reads as follows: TGTGCCACCGCGACGTTGACAGATAGCAATCAGCCCCAGCATTTT.